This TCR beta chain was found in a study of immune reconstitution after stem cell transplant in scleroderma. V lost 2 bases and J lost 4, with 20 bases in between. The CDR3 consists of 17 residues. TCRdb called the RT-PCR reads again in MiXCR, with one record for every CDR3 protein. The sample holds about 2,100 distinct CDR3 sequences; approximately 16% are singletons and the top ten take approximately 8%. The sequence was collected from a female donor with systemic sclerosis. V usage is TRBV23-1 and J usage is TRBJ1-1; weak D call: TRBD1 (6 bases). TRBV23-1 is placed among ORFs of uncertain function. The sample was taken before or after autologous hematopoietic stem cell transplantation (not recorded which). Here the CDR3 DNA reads TGCGCCAGCAGTCAAGACCAGGGGCCAGCTATGATCACTGAAGCTTTCTTT. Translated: CASSQDQGPAMITEAFF.